This is a list of T cell receptor beta chains from one sample in a study of control samples from healthy donors and cancer patients. Sequencing was performed with immunoSEQ multiplex PCR; in TCRdb, only in-frame clones are kept and a portion is missing. The table has 190,000 or so clones, over 80% seen once; the top ten hold roughly 1.5%. The material sequenced was blood. These receptors all come from a man aged 18-30 years in good health. CDR3s include the opening cysteine and the closing phenylalanine or tryptophan. The D gene is left open where the match is weak. The size field is filled for only some rows; it gives once, few, many or a size class.

j_call d_call v_call clone_size cdr3_aa cdr3_nt
TRBJ1-4 NA TRBV20-1 NA CSARDFLGEFF TGCAGTGCTAGAGATTTCCTCGGGGAGTTTTTT
TRBJ2-7 TRBD2 TRBV10-3 NA CAMRGDAYEQYF TGTGCCATGCGGGGGGATGCCTACGAGCAGTACTTC
TRBJ2-4 TRBD1 TRBV2 NA CASSDRVAIQYF TGTGCCAGCAGCGACAGGGTGGCTATTCAGTACTTC
TRBJ1-1 TRBD1 TRBV5-1 NA CASSFTGGAGNTEAFF TGCGCCAGCAGCTTTACAGGGGGCGCGGGGAACACTGAAGCTTTCTTT
TRBJ2-7 NA TRBV6-1 once CASSEGYEQYF TGTGCCAGCAGCGAAGGGTACGAGCAGTACTTC
TRBJ2-7 NA TRBV5-4 few CASSLAGYDEQYF TGTGCCAGCAGCTTGGCCGGGTACGACGAGCAGTACTTC
TRBJ1-1 NA TRBV12-5 NA CASGLVLGTEAFF TGTGCTAGTGGTTTGGTACTGGGCACTGAAGCTTTCTTT
TRBJ2-5 NA TRBV30 NA CAWDEGFRETQYF TGTGCCTGGGATGAGGGGTTTCGAGAGACCCAGTACTTC
TRBJ2-2 NA TRBV10-3 once CAATQMGNTGELFF TGTGCCGCCACCCAAATGGGGAACACCGGGGAGCTGTTTTTT
TRBJ1-4 TRBD1 TRBV29-1 NA CSVEERTGGTEKLFF TGCAGCGTTGAAGAGAGGACAGGGGGCACTGAAAAACTGTTTTTT
TRBJ2-2 TRBD1 TRBV6-1 NA CASSDRDRGYPGELFF TGTGCCAGCAGTGACCGGGACAGGGGGTATCCCGGGGAGCTGTTTTTT
TRBJ1-2 NA TRBV19 NA CASKATNYGYTF TGTGCCAGTAAGGCCACTAACTATGGCTACACCTTC
TRBJ1-4 NA TRBV5-5 once CASSLSWGEKLFF TGTGCCAGCAGCTTGTCCTGGGGTGAAAAACTGTTTTTT
TRBJ2-3 NA TRBV10-1 NA CASSRGLDTQYF TGCGCCAGCTCTCGAGGGTTAGATACGCAGTATTTT
TRBJ2-7 NA TRBV3-1/TRBV3-2 NA CASSQGFRDYEQYF TGTGCCAGCAGCCAAGGGTTTAGGGACTACGAGCAGTACTTC
TRBJ1-1 NA TRBV19 NA CASSMRAPSTEAFF TGTGCCAGTAGTATGCGGGCCCCCAGCACTGAAGCTTTCTTT
TRBJ2-6 NA TRBV12-5 NA CASAGSGANVLTF TGTGCTAGTGCTGGCTCTGGGGCCAACGTCCTGACTTTC
TRBJ2-7 NA TRBV5-3 once CARSSPGTFYEQYF TGTGCCAGAAGCTCGCCGGGGACATTCTACGAGCAGTACTTC
TRBJ1-5 NA TRBV28 NA CASSSSGPWGQPQHF TGTGCCAGCAGTTCCTCGGGACCTTGGGGACAGCCCCAGCATTTT
TRBJ2-3 TRBD2 TRBV5-4 NA CASSLSLAGGPDTQYF TGTGCCAGCAGCTTGAGTCTAGCGGGGGGGCCGGATACGCAGTATTTT
TRBJ1-1 NA TRBV19 NA CASSPPQRDVRAFF TGTGCCAGTAGCCCCCCCCAACGGGACGTTCGAGCTTTCTTT
TRBJ1-2 NA TRBV5-1 NA CASSLGGPYGYTF TGCGCCAGCAGCTTGGGAGGGCCCTATGGCTACACCTTC
TRBJ2-5 TRBD2 TRBV3-1/TRBV3-2 NA CASSQASGGGETQYF TGTGCCAGCAGCCAAGCTAGCGGGGGGGGTGAGACCCAGTACTTC
TRBJ2-3 NA TRBV14 once CASSQLDSTDTQYF TGTGCCAGCAGCCAACTCGACAGCACAGATACGCAGTATTTT
TRBJ2-3 TRBD1 TRBV19 NA CASSMVPFGRGHVTDTQYF TGTGCCAGTAGTATGGTACCTTTCGGCAGGGGGCACGTCACAGATACGCAGTATTTT
TRBJ1-2 NA TRBV6-1 NA CASSEVAGGLNYGYTF TGTGCCAGCAGTGAAGTCGCCGGGGGTTTGAACTATGGCTACACCTTC
TRBJ1-1 NA TRBV28 NA CASSSSAMNTEAFF TGTGCCAGCAGTTCTTCCGCTATGAACACTGAAGCTTTCTTT
TRBJ1-6 NA TRBV5-4 few CASSLDRLSSYNSPLHF TGTGCCAGCAGCTTGGACCGGCTTAGCTCCTATAATTCACCCCTCCACTTT
TRBJ1-1 NA TRBV7-3 NA CASSLAIYTEAFF TGTGCCAGCAGCTTGGCGATTTACACTGAAGCTTTCTTT
TRBJ2-1 NA TRBV10-3 NA CAISEWEGNEQFF TGTGCCATCAGTGAGTGGGAAGGAAATGAGCAGTTCTTC
TRBJ2-7 NA TRBV30 NA CAWSVIWNEQYF TGTGCCTGGAGTGTAATTTGGAACGAGCAGTACTTC
TRBJ2-3 NA TRBV5-1 NA CASSLEPYTDTQYF TGCGCCAGCAGCTTGGAGCCTTACACAGATACGCAGTATTTT
TRBJ2-1 TRBD2 TRBV2 NA CASSEERGAHNEQFF TGTGCCAGCAGTGAGGAGCGGGGGGCCCACAATGAGCAGTTCTTC